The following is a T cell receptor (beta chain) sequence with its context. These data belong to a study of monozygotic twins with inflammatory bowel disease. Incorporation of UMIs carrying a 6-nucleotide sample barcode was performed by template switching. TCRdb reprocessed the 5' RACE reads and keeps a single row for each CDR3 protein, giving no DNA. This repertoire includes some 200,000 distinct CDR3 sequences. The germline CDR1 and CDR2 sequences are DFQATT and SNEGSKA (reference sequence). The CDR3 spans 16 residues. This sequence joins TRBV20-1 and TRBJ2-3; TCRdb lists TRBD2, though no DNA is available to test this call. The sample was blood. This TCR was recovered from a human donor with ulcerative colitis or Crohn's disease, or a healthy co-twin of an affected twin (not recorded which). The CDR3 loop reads CSARPASGGRTDTQYF.